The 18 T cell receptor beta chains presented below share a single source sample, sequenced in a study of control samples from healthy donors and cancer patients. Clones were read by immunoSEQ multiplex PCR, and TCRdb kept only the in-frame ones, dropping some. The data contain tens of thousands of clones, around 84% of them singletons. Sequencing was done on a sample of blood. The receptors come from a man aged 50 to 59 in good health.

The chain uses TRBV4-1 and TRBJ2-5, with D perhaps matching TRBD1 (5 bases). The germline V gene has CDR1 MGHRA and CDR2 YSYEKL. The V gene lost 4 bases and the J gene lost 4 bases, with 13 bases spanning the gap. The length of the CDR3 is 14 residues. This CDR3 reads CASSPSQGGETQYF. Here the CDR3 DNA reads TGCGCCAGCAGCCCTTCCCAGGGTGGAGAGACCCAGTACTTC.

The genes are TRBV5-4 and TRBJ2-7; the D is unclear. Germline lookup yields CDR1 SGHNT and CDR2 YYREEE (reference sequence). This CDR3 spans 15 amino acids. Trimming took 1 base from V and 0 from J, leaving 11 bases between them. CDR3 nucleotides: TGTGCCAGCAGCTTGCAATCAGGTTTCTCCTACGAGCAGTACTTC. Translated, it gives CASSLQSGFSYEQYF.

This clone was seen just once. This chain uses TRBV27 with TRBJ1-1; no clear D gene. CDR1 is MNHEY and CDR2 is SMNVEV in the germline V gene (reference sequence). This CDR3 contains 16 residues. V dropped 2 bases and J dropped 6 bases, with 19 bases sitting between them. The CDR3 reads CASSLAPDLLRAEAFF. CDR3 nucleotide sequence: TGTGCCAGCAGTTTAGCTCCGGACCTACTTCGGGCTGAAGCTTTCTTT.

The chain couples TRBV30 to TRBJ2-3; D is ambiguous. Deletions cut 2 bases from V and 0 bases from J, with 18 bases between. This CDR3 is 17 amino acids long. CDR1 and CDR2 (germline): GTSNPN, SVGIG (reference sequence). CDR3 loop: CAWSPVGKGLSTDTQYF. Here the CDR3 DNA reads TGTGCCTGGAGTCCGGTGGGGAAAGGCCTTAGCACAGATACGCAGTATTTT.

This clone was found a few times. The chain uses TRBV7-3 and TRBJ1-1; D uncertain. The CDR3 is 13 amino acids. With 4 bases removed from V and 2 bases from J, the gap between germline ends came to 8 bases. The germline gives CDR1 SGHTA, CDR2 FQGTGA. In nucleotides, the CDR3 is TGTGCCAGCAGCTCACAGATTAACACTGAAGCTTTCTTT. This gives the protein CASSSQINTEAFF.

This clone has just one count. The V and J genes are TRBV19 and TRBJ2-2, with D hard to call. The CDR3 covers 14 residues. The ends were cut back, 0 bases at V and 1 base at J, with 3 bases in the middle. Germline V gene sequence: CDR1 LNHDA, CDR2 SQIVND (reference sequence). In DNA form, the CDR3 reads TGTGCCAGTAGTATAGACAGGAACACCGGGGAGCTGTTTTTT. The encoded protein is CASSIDRNTGELFF.

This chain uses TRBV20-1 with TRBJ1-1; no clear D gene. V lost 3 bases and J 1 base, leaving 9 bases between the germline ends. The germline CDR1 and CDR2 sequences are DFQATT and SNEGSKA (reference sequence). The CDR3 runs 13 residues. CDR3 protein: CSASFPGNTEAFF. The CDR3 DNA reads TGCAGTGCTAGTTTTCCAGGGAACACTGAAGCTTTCTTT.

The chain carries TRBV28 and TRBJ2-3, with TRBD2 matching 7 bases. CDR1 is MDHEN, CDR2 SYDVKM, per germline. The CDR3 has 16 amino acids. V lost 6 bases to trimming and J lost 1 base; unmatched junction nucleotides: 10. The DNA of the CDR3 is TGTGCCAGCAGATACTGGGGCGGGAGTGGCACAGATACGCAGTATTTT. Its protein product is CASRYWGGSGTDTQYF.

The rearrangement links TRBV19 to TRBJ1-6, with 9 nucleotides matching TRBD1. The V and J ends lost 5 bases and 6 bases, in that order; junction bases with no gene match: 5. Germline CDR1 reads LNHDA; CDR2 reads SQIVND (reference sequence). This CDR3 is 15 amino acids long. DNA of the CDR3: TGTGCCAGTAGTTTGGTGACAGGGGGTAATTCACCCCTCCACTTT. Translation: CASSLVTGGNSPLHF.

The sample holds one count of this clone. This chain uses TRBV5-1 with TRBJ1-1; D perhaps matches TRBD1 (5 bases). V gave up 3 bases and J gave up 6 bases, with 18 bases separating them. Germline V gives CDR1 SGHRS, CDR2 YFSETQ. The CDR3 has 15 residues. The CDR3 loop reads CASSSRTGGEAEAFF. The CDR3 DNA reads TGCGCCAGCAGCTCTAGGACGGGGGGTGAGGCTGAAGCTTTCTTT.

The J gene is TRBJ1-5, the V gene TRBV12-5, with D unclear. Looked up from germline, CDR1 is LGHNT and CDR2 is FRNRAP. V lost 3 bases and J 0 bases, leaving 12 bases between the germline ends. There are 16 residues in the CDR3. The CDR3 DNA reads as TGTGCTAGTGGTTTTAGGTGCAACTCTAGCAATCAGCCCCAGCATTTT. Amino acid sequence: CASGFRCNSSNQPQHF.

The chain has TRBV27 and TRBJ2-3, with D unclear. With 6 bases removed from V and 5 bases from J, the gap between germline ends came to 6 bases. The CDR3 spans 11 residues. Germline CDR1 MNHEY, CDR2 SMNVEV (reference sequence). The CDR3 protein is CASRFKDTQYF. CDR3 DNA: TGTGCCAGCAGGTTTAAAGATACGCAGTATTTT.

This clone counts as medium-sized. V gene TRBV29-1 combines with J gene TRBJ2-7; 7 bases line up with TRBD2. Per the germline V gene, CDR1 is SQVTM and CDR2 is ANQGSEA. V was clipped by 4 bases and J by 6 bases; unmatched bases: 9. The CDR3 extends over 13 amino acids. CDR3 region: CSVVPGGVREQYF. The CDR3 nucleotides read TGCAGCGTTGTCCCGGGAGGAGTACGCGAGCAGTACTTC.

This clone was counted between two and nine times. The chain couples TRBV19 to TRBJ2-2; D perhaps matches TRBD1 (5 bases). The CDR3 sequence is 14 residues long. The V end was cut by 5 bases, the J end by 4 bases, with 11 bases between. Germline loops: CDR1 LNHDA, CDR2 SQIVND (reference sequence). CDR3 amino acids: CASSLQGATGELFF. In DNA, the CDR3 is TGTGCCAGTAGTCTGCAGGGTGCCACCGGGGAGCTGTTTTTT.

As DNA, the CDR3 is TGTGCCAGCAGCGAGAGGGGGCGAGGATCTGGGGCCAACGTCCTGACTTTC. Residues: CASSERGRGSGANVLTF. The chain employs TRBV9 and TRBJ2-6, with 7 bases identical to TRBD1. V gave up 3 bases and J gave up 1 base; unmatched junction bases: 7. The CDR3 runs 17 residues. Germline V gene lookup returns CDR1 SGDLS and CDR2 YYNGEE.

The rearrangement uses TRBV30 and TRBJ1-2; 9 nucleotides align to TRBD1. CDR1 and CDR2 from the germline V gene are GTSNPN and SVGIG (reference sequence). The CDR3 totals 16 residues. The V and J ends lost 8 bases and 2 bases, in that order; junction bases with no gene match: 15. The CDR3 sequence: CAHLPHPGQGNYGYTF. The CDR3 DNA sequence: TGTGCCCACTTACCCCACCCGGGACAGGGAAACTATGGCTACACCTTC.

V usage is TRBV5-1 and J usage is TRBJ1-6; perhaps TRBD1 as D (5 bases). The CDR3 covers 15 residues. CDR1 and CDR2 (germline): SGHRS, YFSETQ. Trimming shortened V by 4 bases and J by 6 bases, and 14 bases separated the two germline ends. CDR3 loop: CASSRGEGGNSPLHF. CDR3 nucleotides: TGCGCCAGCAGCCGGGGCGAGGGTGGTAATTCACCCCTCCACTTT.

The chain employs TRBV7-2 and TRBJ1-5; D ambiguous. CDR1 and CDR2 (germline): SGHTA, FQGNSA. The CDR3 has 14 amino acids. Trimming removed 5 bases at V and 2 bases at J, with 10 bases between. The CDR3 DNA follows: TGTGCCAGCAGCAGGAGGAGGGGCAATCAGCCCCAGCATTTT. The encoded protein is CASSRRRGNQPQHF.